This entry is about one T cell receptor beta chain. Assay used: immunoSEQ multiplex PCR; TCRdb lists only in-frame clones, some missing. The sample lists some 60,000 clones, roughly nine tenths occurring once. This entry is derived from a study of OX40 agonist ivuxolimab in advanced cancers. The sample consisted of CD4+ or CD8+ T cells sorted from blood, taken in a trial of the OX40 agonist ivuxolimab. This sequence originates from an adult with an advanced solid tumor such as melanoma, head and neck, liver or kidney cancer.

In DNA form, the CDR3 reads TGTGCCAGCAGCTTAACAGCGGGAGCCAACGAGCAGTACTTC. It specifies CASSLTAGANEQYF. The V call is TRBV7-3, the J call TRBJ2-7, with TRBD2 matching 8 bases. V dropped 0 bases and J dropped 5; count of bases not matched to a gene: 3. Germline V gene lookup returns CDR1 SGHTA and CDR2 FQGTGA. The CDR3 loop spans 14 amino acids.